This T cell receptor (beta chain) was captured by sequencing in a study of human thymus T cells. The CDR3 length is 15 residues. The data were produced by immunoSEQ multiplex PCR, yet TCRdb's version contains in-frame clones alone and is incomplete. The data show tens of thousands of clones, around 96% seen once. Whole-study results and caveats: What related research reported was that thymic repertoires overlapped highly among unrelated individuals.

In the case of this clone: Antigen: not known.

Thymic tissue was derived from resections collected during corrective heart surgery. The specimen sequenced was thymus tissue. The receptor was derived from a boy under two years old with a congenital heart defect but otherwise immunologically healthy. The chain uses TRBV12-2 and TRBJ1-3; TRBD1 is the table's D call and was not checked against the DNA. TRBV12-2 is described as a pseudogene. The CDR3 DNA reads TGTGCAAGTCGTCCTACAGGGGATTCTGGAAACACCATATATTTT. This codes for CASRPTGDSGNTIYF.